Presented here are 24 T cell receptor beta chains from one specimen sequenced in a study of metastatic and nonmetastatic thyroid tumors. Patients underwent thyroid surgery, and none had received any treatment before it. TCRdb reprocessed the PCR reads via MiXCR. The table shows about 24,000 clones, with about 24% occurring only once. The sequencing sample was made of blood. The receptors stem from a male donor with papillary thyroid cancer or a benign thyroid nodule (not recorded which). Some clones in this sample may be carry-over from other donors' samples.

This clone was counted ten times or more. This chain uses TRBV7-9 with TRBJ2-2, with D possibly matching TRBD2 (6 bases). Germline lookup yields CDR1 SEHNR and CDR2 FQNEAQ (reference sequence). V lost 4 bases, J lost 5 bases, and 11 bases lay in between. There are 14 residues in the CDR3. CDR3 nucleotide sequence: TGTGCCAGCAGCTGGGACTCGCAAACCGGGGAGCTGTTTTTT. It translates to CASSWDSQTGELFF. The variable domain in full, with the rest retrieved from reference TRBV7-9 and TRBJ2-2, is DTGVSQNPRHKITKRGQNVTFRCDPISEHNRLYWYRQTLGQGPEFLTYFQNEAQLEKSRLLSDRFSAERPKGSFSTLEIQRTEQGDSAMYLCASSWDSQTGELFFGEGSRLTVL.

Comment on this clone: Germline is not matched at one junction end, which may reflect a read error. V and J are TRBV11-1 and TRBJ1-1; TRBD1 aligns across 7 bases. Germline CDR1 reads SGHAT; CDR2 reads FQDESV (reference sequence). There are 16 residues in the CDR3. The CDR3 nucleotides are TGTCCCAGCAGCTTAGGACAGGCGCGTATGCACACTGAAGCTTTCTTT. Translated: CPSSLGQARMHTEAFF. The whole variable domain, filled in from reference TRBV11-1 and TRBJ1-1, reads EAEVAQSPRYKITEKSQAVAFWCDPISGHATLYWYRQILGQGPELLVQFQDESVVDDSQLPKDRFSAERLKGVDSTLKIQPAELGDSAMYLCPSSLGQARMHTEAFFGQGTRLTVV.

A remark on this clone: The junction and the germline gene differ at one end; a read error may be behind it. The rearrangement joins TRBV11-2 to TRBJ2-3, with 8 bases identical to TRBD2. The germline gives CDR1 SGHAT, CDR2 FQNNGV. This CDR3 region has 18 residues. CDR3 protein: CSSSSYRLGLALVYTQYF. CDR3 sequence (DNA): TGTTCCAGCAGCTCCTACCGGCTTGGACTAGCCCTGGTATATACGCAGTATTTT.

The chain joins TRBV18 to TRBJ2-1; TRBD1 agrees at 7 bases. Germline lookup yields CDR1 KGHSH and CDR2 LQKENI. The CDR3 totals 14 residues. As DNA, the CDR3 is TGTACGAGCGTCCGGGACAGCGATGTTCGGGAGCAGTTCTTC. This encodes CTSVRDSDVREQFF.

This clone was seen only a few times. This CDR3 is CASLPRGFSSYEQYF. As DNA, the CDR3 is TGTGCCAGCCTCCCCCGGGGGTTTAGCTCCTACGAGCAGTACTTC. The chain joins TRBV6-1 to TRBJ2-7; D perhaps matches TRBD2 (6 bases). The CDR3 loop spans 15 amino acids. The germline V gene has CDR1 MNHNS and CDR2 SASEGT. The V and J ends lost 8 bases and 0 bases respectively, with 17 bases between them.

J is TRBJ2-5 and V is TRBV11-1; TRBD2 agrees at 7 bases. Trimming at V came to 5 bases and at J to 8 bases, leaving 14 bases not matched to a gene. In germline, CDR1 is SGHAT, CDR2 FQDESV (reference sequence). The CDR3 sequence is 15 residues long. The chain's CDR3 is CASSQRTRAQYTQYF. DNA for the CDR3: TGTGCCAGCAGCCAACGGACTAGGGCCCAATATACCCAGTACTTC.

This clone was observed a handful of times. V gene TRBV10-1 combines with J gene TRBJ2-7; 8 bases match TRBD1. The germline gives CDR1 WNHNN, CDR2 SYGVQD (reference sequence). V lost 4 bases and J lost 6; bases outside the gene matches: 5. The CDR3 is made up of 13 amino acids. CDR3 sequence (DNA): TGCGCCAGCAGTGCAGGGACAGGCTCCGAGCAGTACTTC. This sequence encodes CASSAGTGSEQYF.

This clone has ten or more counts. V gene TRBV20-1 combines with J gene TRBJ2-4; D may match TRBD1 or TRBD2 (6 bases each). This CDR3 comprises 16 residues. Trimming removed 5 bases at V and 2 bases at J, with 19 bases between. Germline V lookup: CDR1 DFQATT, CDR2 SNEGSKA (reference sequence). CDR3 protein: CSAGGPARDSKNIQYF. DNA for the CDR3: TGCAGTGCTGGGGGGCCCGCCCGGGACTCCAAAAACATTCAGTACTTC.

This clone came up once. The junction shows a germline mismatch at one end, possibly a read error. The genes are TRBV20-1 and TRBJ2-3, with D possibly matching TRBD2 (6 bases). CDR3 length: 12 amino acids. Germline V gene sequence: CDR1 DFQATT, CDR2 SNEGSKA (reference sequence). The CDR3 protein is CSATGVGASVRF. For the CDR3, the DNA is TGCAGTGCCACGGGAGTCGGGGCTAGCGTGAGATTT.

This clone was seen at least ten times. V is TRBV6-1 and J is TRBJ2-1; 11 bases agree with TRBD1. The germline gives CDR1 MNHNS, CDR2 SASEGT. CDR3 size: 15 residues. V lost 6 bases to trimming and J lost 5 bases; unmatched junction nucleotides: 6. The DNA of the CDR3 is TGTGCCAGCAGCCGGGGACAGGGGGGCGACAATGAGCAGTTCTTC. Amino acid sequence: CASSRGQGGDNEQFF.

Sample share makes this clone medium-sized. The CDR3 region is CASSSSRGTNTGELFF. The CDR3 DNA is TGTGCCAGCTCATCCTCGCGCGGGACGAACACCGGGGAGCTGTTTTTT. The V and J genes are TRBV18 and TRBJ2-2, with D possibly TRBD2 on 6 matching bases. V was trimmed by 5 bases and J by 0 bases, leaving 13 bases between them. Germline V gives CDR1 KGHSH, CDR2 LQKENI. The CDR3 covers 16 residues.

This clone was found many times. The chain has TRBV3-1 and TRBJ2-5; 7 bases line up with TRBD2. V lost 1 base and J lost 6; bases outside the gene matches: 2. The CDR3 extends over 13 amino acids. Germline CDR1 LGHDT, CDR2 YNNKEL (reference sequence). The CDR3 reads CASSQGGGKTQYF. Written as DNA, the CDR3 is TGTGCCAGCAGCCAAGGGGGGGGAAAGACCCAGTACTTC.

This clone was recorded once. The chain is built from TRBV5-1 and TRBJ1-1; D ambiguous. Germline CDR1 SGHRS, CDR2 YFSETQ. The CDR3 spans 14 residues. The germline V and J ends were trimmed by 4 bases and 1 base, with 11 bases remaining between them. CDR3 amino acids: CASSTVSANTEAFF. Here the CDR3 DNA reads TGCGCCAGCAGCACAGTATCTGCGAACACTGAAGCTTTCTTT.

In this sample, this clone turned up many times. CDR3 sequence reads: CAWNPGAGYGYTF. DNA of the CDR3: TGTGCCTGGAATCCGGGAGCGGGCTATGGCTACACCTTC. V and J are TRBV30 and TRBJ1-2; no clear D gene. V dropped 4 bases and J dropped 4 bases, with 13 bases sitting between them. The germline V gene encodes CDR1 GTSNPN and CDR2 SVGIG (reference sequence). CDR3 size: 13 residues.

This clone has only a few counts. The CDR3 DNA is TGTGCCACCAGTGATACGACGGGCCTAGACAATGAGCAGTTCTTC. It is translated as CATSDTTGLDNEQFF. The rearrangement links TRBV24-1 to TRBJ2-1; D unclear. V lost 3 bases and J lost 5, with 13 bases in between. CDR1 and CDR2 from the germline V gene are KGHDR and SFDVKD. The CDR3 extends over 15 amino acids.

This clone is deemed medium-sized. The V call is TRBV20-1, the J call TRBJ2-7, with D possibly TRBD1 on 9 matching bases. The germline gives CDR1 DFQATT, CDR2 SNEGSKA (reference sequence). The CDR3 consists of 16 residues. V lost 0 bases to trimming and J lost 4 bases, with 19 bases between them. The CDR3 spells CSARDSGTGNGYEQYF. The CDR3 coding sequence is TGCAGTGCTAGAGATAGCGGGACAGGGAATGGTTACGAGCAGTACTTC.

The sample holds many counts of this clone. Distinct nucleotide sequences in the sample also encode this CDR3. The J gene is TRBJ2-5, the V gene TRBV29-1, with D tentatively TRBD1 or TRBD2 (5 bases each). The CDR3 contains 15 residues. CDR1 is SQVTM and CDR2 is ANQGSEA in the germline V gene. V gave up 1 base and J gave up 3 bases, with 15 bases separating them. CDR3 sequence: CSVEGPGTDEETQYF. In DNA form, the CDR3 reads TGCAGCGTTGAAGGCCCCGGGACGGATGAAGAGACCCAGTACTTC.

The J gene is TRBJ2-1, the V gene TRBV7-2; TRBD2 agrees at 7 bases. Germline CDR1 is SGHTA and CDR2 is FQGNSA. The CDR3 extends over 13 amino acids. V shed 8 bases and J 9 bases; nucleotides not matched to a gene: 10. The CDR3 region has the DNA TGTGCCAGCGGCTCCCTAGCGGTATTTGAGCAGTTCTTC. This codes for CASGSLAVFEQFF. The full variable domain, in which reference TRBV7-2 and TRBJ2-1 provide the parts outside the CDR3, is GAGVSQSPSNKVTEKGKDVELRCDPISGHTALYWYRQSLGQGLEFLIYFQGNSAPDKSGLPSDRFSAERTGGSVSTLTIQRTQQEDSAVYLCASGSLAVFEQFFGPGTRLTVL.

Judged by abundance, this clone is medium-sized. The rearrangement joins TRBV18 to TRBJ1-2; D gene unclear. V lost 5 bases to trimming and J lost 2 bases, with 9 bases between them. Germline CDR1 reads KGHSH; CDR2 reads LQKENI. The CDR3 sequence is 13 residues long. The CDR3, as DNA: TGTGCCAGCTCAAAGGACCGGAACTATGGCTACACCTTC. Translated, it gives CASSKDRNYGYTF.

The chain has TRBV2 and TRBJ2-7; 9 positions agree with TRBD1. The CDR3 spans 16 residues. Germline V gives CDR1 SNHLY, CDR2 FYNNEI. J gave up 5 bases and V 4 bases, and 12 bases lay outside the gene matches. The chain's CDR3 is CASSGPWWTGAHEQYF. CDR3 DNA: TGTGCCAGCAGTGGGCCGTGGTGGACAGGGGCCCACGAGCAGTACTTC.

The rearrangement joins TRBV7-9 to TRBJ2-7; perhaps TRBD1 as D (6 bases). The CDR3 is made up of 14 amino acids. Looked up from germline, CDR1 is SEHNR and CDR2 is FQNEAQ (reference sequence). The V end was cut by 2 bases, the J end by 5 bases, with 13 bases between. The CDR3 DNA is TGTGCCAGCAGCTTATTCCGGGCAGGGGACGAGCAGTACTTC. Translation: CASSLFRAGDEQYF.

By sample share, this clone is medium-sized (0.01 to 0.1%). Other DNA sequences in this specimen translate into the identical CDR3. The chain carries TRBV20-1 and TRBJ2-7, with 11 bases lining up with TRBD2. With 6 bases clipped from V and 1 base from J, the junction kept 11 bases outside the gene matches. The CDR3 extends over 16 amino acids. CDR1 is DFQATT, CDR2 SNEGSKA, per germline (reference sequence). CDR3: CSAQTGTSGRSYEQYF. The CDR3 DNA reads as TGCAGTGCCCAAACCGGGACTAGCGGCCGTTCCTACGAGCAGTACTTC.

There are many counts of this clone. The V call is TRBV5-1, the J call TRBJ1-1; 7 bases match TRBD1. This CDR3 contains 13 residues. The V gene's germline CDR1 is SGHRS and CDR2 YFSETQ. Unmatched junction bases numbered 7, after V lost 5 bases and J lost 6 bases. The CDR3 loop reads CASSSGGNAEAFF. CDR3 in DNA: TGCGCCAGCAGTTCAGGGGGAAACGCTGAAGCTTTCTTT. Full variable domain (remainder filled in from reference TRBV5-1 and TRBJ1-1): KAGVTQTPRYLIKTRGQQVTLSCSPISGHRSVSWYQQTPGQGLQFLFEYFSETQRNKGNFPGRFSGRQFSNSRSEMNVSTLELGDSALYLCASSSGGNAEAFFGQGTRLTVV.

This clone is classed as medium-sized. The CDR3 sequence is CASLADGLSYEQYF. As DNA, the CDR3 is TGTGCCAGCCTAGCGGACGGGCTCTCCTACGAGCAGTACTTC. The J gene is TRBJ2-7, the V gene TRBV6-1; 7 bases line up with TRBD2. Losses at the gene ends were 8 bases for V and 0 bases for J; bases not matched to a gene: 7. CDR3 length: 14 residues. From germline, CDR1 is MNHNS and CDR2 SASEGT.